Shown below are 27 T cell receptor beta chains from a single sample sequenced in a study of cytomegalovirus exposure and HLA in healthy donors. The PCR used 60 Vbeta and 13 Jbeta primers. The data were produced by immunoSEQ multiplex PCR, yet TCRdb's version contains in-frame clones alone and is incomplete. The sample's table shows 25,000 to 30,000 clones. The sample was PBMCs. These TCRs come from a man aged 30 to 39 in good health and CMV-seronegative.

The CDR3 here is CATAEAGGVETQYF. CDR3 coding DNA: TGTGCCACCGCGGAGGCAGGGGGCGTGGAGACCCAGTACTTC. This chain connects TRBV19 to TRBJ2-5, with 8 bases matching TRBD1. V was clipped by 10 bases and J by 5 bases; unmatched bases: 12. The CDR3 covers 14 residues. Germline V CDR1 and CDR2: LNHDA, SQIVND (reference sequence).

This chain connects TRBV9 to TRBJ2-7, with D possibly matching TRBD2 (6 bases). Germline CDR1 and CDR2: SGDLS and YYNGEE. V was cut by 4 bases and J by 2 bases, with 13 bases left in between. The CDR3 sequence is 14 residues long. The CDR3 DNA reads as TGTGCCAGCAGCCCCCGGTGGAGGGCCTACGAGCAGTACTTC. This encodes CASSPRWRAYEQYF. The whole variable domain, filled in from reference TRBV9 and TRBJ2-7, reads DSGVTQTPKHLITATGQRVTLRCSPRSGDLSVYWYQQSLDQGLQFLIQYYNGEERAKGNILERFSAQQFPDLHSELNLSSLELGDSALYFCASSPRWRAYEQYFGPGTRLTVT.

As DNA, the CDR3 is TGCGCCAGCAGTCAATCGTCGGACAGGCCCTACGAGCAGTACTTC. Amino acid sequence: CASSQSSDRPYEQYF. This chain links TRBV23-1 with TRBJ2-7; 7 bases fit TRBD1. TRBV23-1 counts as an open reading frame of uncertain function. V lost 0 bases and J lost 2; bases outside the gene matches: 4. The CDR3 is 15 residues long.

The genes are TRBV5-1 and TRBJ2-5, with 10 bases identical to TRBD2. With the DNA end fitting TRBJ2-7 better, the J assignment may be wrong. The V gene's germline CDR1 is SGHRS and CDR2 YFSETQ. CDR3 length equals 14 residues. The CDR3 bases are TGCGCCAGCAGCGAAGGGACTAGCGCGTACGAGCAGTACTTC. This sequence encodes CASSEGTSAYEQYF.

The chain is built from TRBV11-2 and TRBJ2-7; D call uncertain. Per germline, CDR1 SGHAT and CDR2 FQNNGV. The CDR3 has 13 amino acids. V was shortened by 5 bases and J by 6 bases, with 14 bases between the two germline ends. The CDR3 region is CASSPTQWSEQYF. CDR3 DNA: TGTGCCAGCAGCCCCACACAATGGTCCGAGCAGTACTTC.

J is TRBJ1-1 and V is TRBV5-1; TRBD1 is a possible D gene (6 bases). This CDR3 contains 17 residues. The V and J ends lost 3 bases and 1 base respectively, with 19 bases between them. Germline V gene data show CDR1 as SGHRS and CDR2 as YFSETQ. The CDR3 nucleotides are TGCGCCAGCAGCTCGTCGACAGGAGTGGGGCGGAACACTGAAGCTTTCTTT. Translated, it gives CASSSSTGVGRNTEAFF.

V is TRBV29-1 and J is TRBJ2-7; D gene uncertain. From germline, CDR1 is SQVTM and CDR2 ANQGSEA. With 7 bases removed from V and 2 bases from J, the gap between germline ends came to 9 bases. The CDR3 sequence is 11 residues long. CDR3 nucleotides: TGCAGCGGAATAGACACCTACGAGCAGTACTTC. Amino acids: CSGIDTYEQYF.

Worth noting for this clone: One end of the junction does not line up with germline, which may come from a read error. This chain joins TRBV5-6 and TRBJ2-7, with a tentative D call TRBD2 (6 bases). This CDR3 comprises 11 residues. The germline V gene has CDR1 SGHDT and CDR2 YYEEEE. CDR3 nucleotide sequence: TGTGCCAGCAGCTTGGGCGCGGGAACCTTATTC. It specifies CASSLGAGTLF.

The gene calls are TRBV5-3 and TRBJ2-4, with D possibly being TRBD1 (5 bases). TRBV5-3 is labeled an ORF, and its function is uncertain. V lost 4 bases, J lost 0 bases, and 14 bases lay in between. This CDR3 is built from 16 residues. The CDR3 protein is CARSPQDRLAKNIQYF. The CDR3 bases are TGTGCCAGAAGCCCTCAAGACAGACTAGCCAAAAACATTCAGTACTTC.

The CDR3 loop is CAINPGLAGGVDTQYF. CDR3 nucleotide sequence: TGTGCCATCAACCCGGGACTAGCGGGAGGAGTGGATACGCAGTATTTT. The rearrangement uses TRBV10-3 and TRBJ2-3; 15 positions agree with TRBD2. Germline V gene sequence: CDR1 ENHRY, CDR2 SYGVKD. The CDR3 covers 16 residues. The V gene end was trimmed by 7 bases and the J gene end by 6 bases; junction bases not matched to a gene: 8.

This chain joins TRBV6-5 and TRBJ2-7; 7 nucleotides match TRBD1. Germline CDR1 reads MNHEY; CDR2 reads SVGAGI. This CDR3 contains 15 residues. The J segment lost 3 bases and the V segment lost 7 bases, leaving 12 bases of the junction unmatched. The CDR3: CASTLYRGSVYEQYF. The CDR3, as DNA: TGTGCCAGCACCCTATACAGGGGTAGCGTCTACGAGCAGTACTTC.

The V gene is TRBV9, the J gene TRBJ1-2, with D unclear. Between the trimmed V and J ends, which lost 6 bases and 6 bases, there was a span of 24 bases. Per the germline V gene, CDR1 is SGDLS and CDR2 is YYNGEE. There are 16 residues in the CDR3. The CDR3 here is CASNKDPFYSGNGYTF. The CDR3 DNA reads as TGTGCCAGCAATAAAGATCCCTTCTATTCGGGGAATGGCTACACCTTC.

The rearrangement joins TRBV6-5 to TRBJ1-2; D is perhaps TRBD1 (5 bases). Between the trimmed V and J ends, which lost 5 bases and 3 bases, there was a span of 16 bases. This CDR3 spans 15 amino acids. Germline values: CDR1 MNHEY, CDR2 SVGAGI. CDR3 coding DNA: TGTGCCAGCAGTCTACTCTCGGGAGGGGACTATGGCTACACCTTC. Its translation is CASSLLSGGDYGYTF.

V usage is TRBV6-1 and J usage is TRBJ1-2; 7 positions agree with TRBD1. Trimming at V came to 1 base and at J to 7 bases, leaving 3 bases not matched to a gene. Germline V gene data show CDR1 as MNHNS and CDR2 as SASEGT. The CDR3 covers 13 residues. CDR3 sequence (DNA): TGTGCCAGCAGTGAAGGGCAGGGGGTTGGCTACACCTTC. It encodes CASSEGQGVGYTF.

This chain uses TRBV5-1 with TRBJ2-2; D might be TRBD2 (5 bases). The germline gives CDR1 SGHRS, CDR2 YFSETQ. V lost 0 bases, J lost 0 bases, and 9 bases lay in between. This CDR3 comprises 16 residues. CDR3: CASSLDGVTNTGELFF. The CDR3 DNA sequence: TGCGCCAGCAGCTTGGACGGGGTCACGAACACCGGGGAGCTGTTTTTT. The whole variable domain, remainder taken from reference TRBV5-1 and TRBJ2-2, is KAGVTQTPRYLIKTRGQQVTLSCSPISGHRSVSWYQQTPGQGLQFLFEYFSETQRNKGNFPGRFSGRQFSNSRSEMNVSTLELGDSALYLCASSLDGVTNTGELFFGEGSRLTVL.

V is TRBV6-5 and J is TRBJ2-5; 7 nucleotides align to TRBD2. This CDR3 has 15 residues. Germline CDR1 MNHEY, CDR2 SVGAGI. The ends lost 4 bases at V and 0 bases at J; junction bases unmatched: 5. CDR3 sequence: CASSLASGNQETQYF. As DNA, the CDR3 is TGTGCCAGCAGTTTGGCTAGCGGAAACCAAGAGACCCAGTACTTC.

This chain uses TRBV14 with TRBJ2-5; 9 bases are shared with TRBD1. The germline V gene encodes CDR1 SGHDN and CDR2 FVKESK. This CDR3 region has 16 residues. V shed 1 base and J 6 bases; nucleotides not matched to a gene: 9. CDR3 sequence (DNA): TGTGCCAGCAGCCAAGGAGGTGGGACAGGGTGGCAGACCCAGTACTTC. The encoded protein is CASSQGGGTGWQTQYF.

V is TRBV5-8 and J is TRBJ1-3; 8 bases are a match to TRBD1. V lost 3 bases and J lost 3; bases outside the gene matches: 5. Germline V lookup: CDR1 SGHTS, CDR2 YDEGEE. This CDR3 comprises 15 residues. CDR3 in DNA: TGTGCCAGCAGCTCAGGGGGCTTGGGTGGAAACACCATATATTTT. As protein: CASSSGGLGGNTIYF.

J is TRBJ1-1 and V is TRBV4-2; the D gene is possibly TRBD1 (6 bases). Deletions cut 5 bases from V and 0 bases from J, with 13 bases between. Per germline, CDR1 LGHNA and CDR2 YNFKEQ. CDR3 length equals 15 residues. The DNA of the CDR3 is TGTGCCAGCAGCTCAGAAGGGGGGGTGAACACTGAAGCTTTCTTT. Translation: CASSSEGGVNTEAFF.

This chain joins TRBV5-6 and TRBJ2-5, with TRBD2 identical over 9 bases. V was clipped by 2 bases and J by 2 bases; unmatched bases: 10. The CDR3 consists of 17 residues. Per the germline V gene, CDR1 is SGHDT and CDR2 is YYEEEE. The CDR3 region is CASSFLYAGGIQETQYF. The CDR3 DNA sequence: TGTGCCAGCAGCTTCCTTTATGCGGGGGGGATTCAAGAGACCCAGTACTTC.

The V call is TRBV6-5, the J call TRBJ1-2; D perhaps matches TRBD1 (5 bases). CDR1 is MNHEY and CDR2 is SVGAGI in the germline V gene. The CDR3 has 16 residues. Between the trimmed V and J ends, which lost 0 bases and 2 bases, there was a span of 13 bases. CDR3 sequence: CASSYSGGGANYGYTF. The CDR3 coding sequence is TGTGCCAGCAGTTACTCGGGTGGAGGGGCGAACTATGGCTACACCTTC.

The chain carries TRBV19 and TRBJ2-6, with TRBD1 identical over 11 bases. From germline, CDR1 is LNHDA and CDR2 SQIVND (reference sequence). Trimming cost V 7 bases and J 4 bases; bases outside gene matches: 3. The CDR3 spans 15 residues. CDR3 region: CASKDRGPGANVLTF. The CDR3 DNA sequence: TGTGCCAGTAAGGACAGGGGGCCCGGGGCCAACGTCCTGACTTTC. The whole variable domain, remainder taken from reference TRBV19 and TRBJ2-6, is DGGITQSPKYLFRKEGQNVTLSCEQNLNHDAMYWYRQDPGQGLRLIYYSQIVNDFQKGDIAEGYSVSREKKESFPLTVTSAQKNPTAFYLCASKDRGPGANVLTFGAGSRLTVL.

The gene calls are TRBV4-3 and TRBJ2-1, with D perhaps matching TRBD1 (6 bases). CDR3 length equals 17 residues. V was pared by 3 bases and J by 2 bases, with 17 bases between. CDR1 is LGHNA, CDR2 YSLEER, per germline. CDR3 sequence reads: CASSHLDSTFPYNEQFF. Written as DNA, the CDR3 is TGCGCCAGCAGCCATTTGGACAGCACCTTCCCCTACAATGAGCAGTTCTTC.

J is TRBJ2-1 and V is TRBV7-9; D may be TRBD1 (6 bases). The CDR3 runs 16 residues. Germline-derived CDR1 and CDR2 are SEHNR and FQNEAQ (reference sequence). V was shortened by 6 bases and J by 2 bases, with 17 bases between the two germline ends. As DNA, the CDR3 is TGTGCCAGCAGAGGAAGGGGGTCCGCTACCTACAATGAGCAGTTCTTC. Translated: CASRGRGSATYNEQFF.

V gene TRBV4-1 combines with J gene TRBJ2-7, with D tentatively TRBD1 (5 bases). The CDR3 extends over 14 amino acids. CDR1 and CDR2 from the germline V gene are MGHRA and YSYEKL. Between the trimmed V and J ends, which lost 2 bases and 9 bases, there was a span of 17 bases. The CDR3, as DNA: TGCGCCAGCAGCCAACCAGGGAAAGTCGACGGGCAGTACTTC. It translates to CASSQPGKVDGQYF.

This chain uses TRBV28 with TRBJ2-1; perhaps TRBD2 as D (5 bases). Trimming removed 7 bases at V and 8 bases at J, with 12 bases between. Germline CDR1 is MDHEN and CDR2 is SYDVKM. The CDR3 sequence is 12 residues long. CDR3 bases: TGTGCCAGCAAGGACTTGATCCATGAGCAGTTCTTC. It is translated as CASKDLIHEQFF.

The chain links TRBV18 to TRBJ2-1; 8 bases are shared with TRBD2. Per the germline V gene, CDR1 is KGHSH and CDR2 is LQKENI. The ends lost 3 bases at V and 5 bases at J; junction bases unmatched: 9. The CDR3 runs 16 residues. The CDR3 DNA follows: TGTGCCAGCTCACCCCTCGGTAGCGGGGTGAACAATGAGCAGTTCTTC. It encodes CASSPLGSGVNNEQFF.